A selection of T cell receptor beta chains follows, all from one sample in a study of early stage breast cancer tumors. Generated by immunoSEQ multiplex PCR, the TCRdb table keeps only in-frame clones and is missing some. The data contain fewer than 25,000 clones, 65% to 75% of them singletons. Sequences were obtained from breast tumor tissue. The receptor set was obtained from a person aged 55-75 years with breast cancer. Both conserved end residues are part of each CDR3. A row's size may be missing; if present it is once, few, many or a size class.

size: -; J: TRBJ1-1; V: TRBV5-1; CDR3: CASSLYIMNTEAFF
size: -; J: TRBJ2-3; V: TRBV28; CDR3: CASIPQGLIETDTQYF
size: -; J: TRBJ2-1; V: TRBV2; CDR3: CASSVKAEQFF
size: many; J: TRBJ1-5; V: TRBV30; CDR3: CACKGQGGNQPQHF
size: -; J: TRBJ2-2; V: TRBV11-2; CDR3: CASSLDRVGELFF
size: -; J: TRBJ2-7; V: TRBV5-1; CDR3: CASSWGLVLAGPLSEQYF
size: few; J: TRBJ2-7; V: TRBV27; CDR3: CASSLSVGQGAGYEQYF
size: large; J: TRBJ2-7; V: TRBV27; CDR3: CASSPWTFSYEQYF
size: -; J: TRBJ1-1; V: TRBV30; CDR3: CAWSVLRGQGNTEAFF
size: -; J: TRBJ2-5; V: TRBV7-3; CDR3: CASSFQGKQETQYF
size: once; J: TRBJ1-5; V: TRBV7-4; CDR3: CASTPRQPQHF
size: -; J: TRBJ2-5; V: TRBV7-6; CDR3: CASSSPPGQRTETQYF
size: once; J: TRBJ2-7; V: TRBV29-1; CDR3: CSVWTGGSYEQYF
size: -; J: TRBJ2-7; V: TRBV19; CDR3: CASSPGQVYEQYF
size: few; J: TRBJ1-5; V: TRBV7-2; CDR3: CASSPGITGNQPQHF
size: few; J: TRBJ2-7; V: TRBV5-1; CDR3: CASSLRSGTPRSLGGEQYF
size: -; J: TRBJ2-1; V: TRBV12-5; CDR3: CASGLGLAGGFLGEQFF
size: few; J: TRBJ2-7; V: TRBV7-9; CDR3: CASSSNSGTGTYEQYF
size: once; J: TRBJ1-2; V: TRBV25-1; CDR3: CASKAGGANYGYTF
size: -; J: TRBJ2-7; V: TRBV27; CDR3: CASSLSGTVWEQYF
size: -; J: TRBJ2-7; V: TRBV18; CDR3: CASSFTGGRDEQYF
size: -; J: TRBJ2-1; V: TRBV11-1; CDR3: CASSQTSGPNEQFF
size: -; J: TRBJ2-1; V: TRBV7-9; CDR3: CASSLSGTSGNEQFF
size: few; J: TRBJ2-2; V: TRBV7-9; CDR3: CASSGSGGNTGELFF
size: -; J: TRBJ2-5; V: TRBV7-2; CDR3: CASRFQRYQETQYF
size: -; J: TRBJ2-3; V: TRBV19; CDR3: CASLKAGGGGTQYF
size: -; J: TRBJ2-7; V: TRBV28; CDR3: CASRPPGLALYEQYF
size: -; J: TRBJ1-5; V: TRBV27; CDR3: CASRVAGSGQPQHF
size: -; J: TRBJ2-7; V: TRBV5-4; CDR3: CASSRLANPREQYF
size: -; J: TRBJ2-1; V: TRBV28; CDR3: CASSPRLVHNEQFF
size: few; J: TRBJ2-2; V: TRBV14; CDR3: CASSQVRGGTGELFF
size: -; J: TRBJ1-1; V: TRBV7-3; CDR3: CASSRGPNTEAFF
size: -; J: TRBJ1-1; V: TRBV9; CDR3: CASSLGYMNTEAFF
size: -; J: TRBJ2-1; V: TRBV6-6; CDR3: CATRGRLARYNEQFF
size: few; J: TRBJ2-7; V: TRBV10-2; CDR3: CASTTMASGVFYEQYF
size: -; J: TRBJ1-2; V: TRBV6-5; CDR3: CASSRGYGYTF
size: -; J: TRBJ2-7; V: TRBV30; CDR3: CAWSVRQGAHEQYF
size: -; J: TRBJ2-7; V: TRBV28; CDR3: CASSFSMGASYEQYF
size: -; J: TRBJ1-2; V: TRBV4-3; CDR3: CASSHHFTAGQGVANYGYTF
size: -; J: TRBJ2-3; V: TRBV7-3; CDR3: CASSLKGRGLVEQYF
size: few; J: TRBJ1-2; V: TRBV7-3; CDR3: CASSLTGPDGYTF
size: -; J: TRBJ2-7; V: TRBV7-2; CDR3: CASSGGQGQEQYF
size: -; J: TRBJ2-1; V: TRBV29-1; CDR3: CSVDRGWGQFF
size: few; J: TRBJ1-1; V: TRBV30; CDR3: CAWTQGVGWTEAFF
size: -; J: TRBJ1-2; V: TRBV19; CDR3: CASIVTGGKGYTF
size: -; J: TRBJ2-7; V: TRBV30; CDR3: CAWTRTSGSYEQYF
size: once; J: TRBJ1-5; V: TRBV28; CDR3: CASSFPGDKPQHF
size: once; J: TRBJ2-3; V: TRBV7-6; CDR3: CASSLKRLGLAVGDTQYF
size: -; J: TRBJ1-2; V: TRBV7-8; CDR3: CASSLVSANYGYTF
size: -; J: TRBJ1-2; V: TRBV5-4; CDR3: CASSSRGFSGYTF
size: -; J: TRBJ2-5; V: TRBV6-4; CDR3: CASSWTAHPIQETQYF
size: -; J: TRBJ2-7; V: TRBV25-1; CDR3: CASRETKPRSYEQYF
size: -; J: TRBJ2-2; V: TRBV5-1; CDR3: CASSFRLAGEANTGELFF
size: -; J: TRBJ2-5; V: TRBV4-3; CDR3: CASSLGEAQQETQYF
size: -; J: TRBJ2-3; V: TRBV27; CDR3: CASSFRGGSTDTQYF
size: few; J: TRBJ2-3; V: TRBV5-1; CDR3: CASSPMPTSGRLDTQYF
size: -; J: TRBJ2-2; V: TRBV27; CDR3: CASSLYEPGRNGELFF
size: -; J: TRBJ2-7; V: TRBV5-1; CDR3: CASSLVGGEGEQYF